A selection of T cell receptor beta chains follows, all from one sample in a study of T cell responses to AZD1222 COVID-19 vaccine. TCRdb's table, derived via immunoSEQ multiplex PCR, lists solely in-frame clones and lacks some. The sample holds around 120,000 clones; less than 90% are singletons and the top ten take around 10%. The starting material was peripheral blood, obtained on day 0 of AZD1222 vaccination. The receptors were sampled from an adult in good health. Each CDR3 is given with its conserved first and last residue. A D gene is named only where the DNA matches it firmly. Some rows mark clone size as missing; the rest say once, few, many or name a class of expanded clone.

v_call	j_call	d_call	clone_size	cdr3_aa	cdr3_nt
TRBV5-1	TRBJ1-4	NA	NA	CASSLEATGWRELFF	TGCGCCAGCAGCTTGGAGGCGACAGGTTGGCGGGAACTGTTTTTT
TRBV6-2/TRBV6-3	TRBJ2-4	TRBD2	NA	CASSYPGGRGNIQYF	TGTGCCAGCAGTTATCCGGGGGGAAGGGGAAACATTCAGTACTTC
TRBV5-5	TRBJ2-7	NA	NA	CASSLWGGPYEQYF	TGTGCCAGCAGCTTGTGGGGTGGACCATACGAGCAGTACTTC
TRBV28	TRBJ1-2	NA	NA	CASSLLAGYRYTF	TGTGCCAGCAGTTTATTGGCAGGGTATCGCTACACCTTC
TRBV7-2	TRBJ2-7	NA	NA	CASSPSHSSGLSYEQYF	TGTGCCAGCAGCCCCTCCCACTCCAGCGGGCTGTCCTACGAGCAGTACTTC
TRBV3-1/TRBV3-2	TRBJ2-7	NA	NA	CASSDGPVNSYEQYF	TGTGCCAGCAGCGATGGACCGGTGAATTCCTACGAGCAGTACTTC
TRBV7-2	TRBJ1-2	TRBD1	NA	CASSTPTGFYGYTF	TGTGCCAGCAGCACCCCGACAGGGTTCTATGGCTACACCTTC
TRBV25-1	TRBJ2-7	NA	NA	CASSEQLSSYEQYF	TGTGCCAGCAGTGAACAGCTAAGCTCCTACGAGCAGTACTTC
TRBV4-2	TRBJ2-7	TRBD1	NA	CASSHEGQGASYEQYF	TGTGCCAGCAGCCACGAGGGACAGGGGGCCTCCTACGAGCAGTACTTC
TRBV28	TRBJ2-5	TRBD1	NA	CASSFFGTGGVETQYF	TGTGCCAGCAGTTTCTTCGGGACAGGGGGCGTAGAGACCCAGTACTTC
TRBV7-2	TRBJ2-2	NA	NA	CASSPNTGELFF	TGTGCCAGCAGCCCTAACACCGGGGAGCTGTTTTTT
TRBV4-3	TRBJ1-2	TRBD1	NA	CASSQEVWQGGYGYTF	TGCGCCAGCAGCCAAGAAGTCTGGCAGGGGGGGTATGGCTACACCTTC
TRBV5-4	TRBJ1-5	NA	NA	CASSLDGGNQPQHF	TGTGCCAGCAGCTTGGACGGGGGCAATCAGCCCCAGCATTTT
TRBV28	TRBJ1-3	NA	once	CASSYGHSGNTIYF	TGTGCCAGCAGCTACGGTCACTCTGGAAACACCATATATTTT